This paragraph reports one T cell receptor beta chain. Original analysis: The assay estimated nucleated cells by amplifying reference gene primers. The data were produced by immunoSEQ multiplex PCR, yet TCRdb's version contains in-frame clones alone and is incomplete. V and J calls plus clone size are reproduced from that table; the DNA served to infer D and trimming. This sample has 250,000 to 300,000 clones, with about 89% found just once. This sample was included in a study of blood T cell repertoires in COVID-19. Trimming left V 0 bases short and J 4 bases short, with 10 bases between. In germline, CDR1 is SGDLS, CDR2 YYNGEE. CDR3 size: 14 residues.

The sequence was obtained from a man in his forties with acute or convalescent COVID-19. J is TRBJ1-2 and V is TRBV9; the D gene is possibly TRBD1 (6 bases). Sample: peripheral blood. CDR3 residues: CASSVDDRSYGYTF. CDR3 nucleotides: TGTGCCAGCAGCGTAGATGACAGGAGCTATGGCTACACCTTC.